Given below is one T cell receptor (beta chain) in context. The sample originates from a study of cytomegalovirus exposure and HLA in healthy donors. Germline CDR1 LGHNA, CDR2 YSLEER. This CDR3 is built from 17 residues. Losses at the gene ends were 0 bases for V and 5 bases for J; bases not matched to a gene: 12. PCR was performed using 60 Vbeta and 13 Jbeta primers. Original processing notes: In a later analysis, the count reached 75 million to 90 million unique TCR beta chains, with 10 million to 14 million shared. Libraries were prepared by immunoSEQ multiplex PCR; TCRdb keeps only in-frame clonotypes and omits some of them. The DNA was the basis for D and trimming; V, J and clone size are from that table. The sample totals about 70,000 clones.

J is TRBJ2-5 and V is TRBV4-3; 7 bases fit TRBD1. The receptor was isolated from a woman in her twenties or thirties in good health and CMV-seronegative. What was sequenced was PBMCs. The CDR3 DNA follows: TGCGCCAGCAGCCAAGATGGATCAGGGGGATATGGGGAGACCCAGTACTTC. Translation: CASSQDGSGGYGETQYF.